This T cell receptor (beta chain) was sequenced in a study of shared clonotypes between healthy human individuals. Study results and limitations: Sharing across four donors was seen in around 5.1% of naive CD4 clonotypes.

Naive-designated CD8 cells lacked CD45RO, were positively enriched for CCR7, and omitted terminally differentiated effector memory CD45RA+ cells. On this clone itself: Its antigen is not identified.

CDR1 and CDR2 (germline): MDHEN, SYDVKM. This CDR3 region has 14 residues. Trimming took 6 bases from V and 5 from J, leaving 17 bases between them. The sorted-subset replicate PCRs were given about 210 ng DNA, which is tens of thousands of T cell genomes. Data came from immunoSEQ multiplex PCR; TCRdb stores just in-frame clones and leaves some out. The sample lists 550,000 to 650,000 clones; approximately 96% were seen once. The chain uses TRBV28 and TRBJ2-7; D may be TRBD1 or TRBD2 (5 bases each). This sequence originates from a woman in her 30s in good health. Sequencing used naive CD8+ T cells sorted from blood. CDR3 sequence reads: CASSRLGRQNEQYF. The CDR3 coding sequence is TGTGCCAGCAGCCGTTTGGGGAGACAGAACGAGCAGTACTTC. Filled out from reference TRBV28 and TRBJ2-7, the complete variable domain reads DVKVTQSSRYLVKRTGEKVFLECVQDMDHENMFWYRQDPGLGLRLIYFSYDVKMKEKGDIPEGYSVSREKKERFSLILESASTNQTSMYLCASSRLGRQNEQYFGPGTRLTVT.